The 8 T cell receptor beta chains in this list originate from one sample, sequenced in a study of cytomegalovirus exposure and HLA in healthy donors. Assay: immunoSEQ multiplex PCR; the TCRdb copy retains only in-frame clones and omits some. The sample shows roughly 150,000 clones, about 90% of them seen only once. Sequencing input: PBMCs. The receptors were gathered from a woman aged 25-40 years in good health and CMV-seronegative.

This clone was observed once. The chain combines TRBV5-1 with TRBJ2-3; 9 bases line up with TRBD2. CDR1 SGHRS and CDR2 YFSETQ come from the germline V gene. This CDR3 contains 16 residues. Trimming at V came to 0 bases and at J to 2 bases, leaving 4 bases not matched to a gene. CDR3 protein: CASSLELAGPTDTQYF. The CDR3 region has the DNA TGCGCCAGCAGCTTGGAACTAGCGGGCCCCACAGATACGCAGTATTTT.

This chain uses TRBV28 with TRBJ2-3; perhaps D is TRBD1 or TRBD2 (5 bases each). Trimming removed 11 bases from V and 5 bases from J, with 17 bases in between. The CDR3 sequence is 13 residues long. CDR1 is MDHEN, CDR2 SYDVKM, per germline. CDR3 DNA sequence: TGTGCCGGCAACGGGAAGGGGCAAGATACGCAGTATTTT. Translated: CAGNGKGQDTQYF.

This clone was observed once. The CDR3 DNA reads as TGTGCCAGCAGCGCTCCGGGACAGAGGAAAAACATTCAGTACTTC. It specifies CASSAPGQRKNIQYF. This rearrangement joins TRBV5-4 to TRBJ2-4; 7 bases fit TRBD1. Germline CDR1 is SGHNT and CDR2 is YYREEE (reference sequence). CDR3 length: 15 amino acids. After removal of 4 bases from V and 4 bases from J, the junction contained 8 bases not matched to a gene.

The gene calls are TRBV27 and TRBJ2-1; D is unclear. Germline loops: CDR1 MNHEY, CDR2 SMNVEV (reference sequence). This CDR3 region has 16 residues. V was cut by 6 bases and J by 0 bases, with 15 bases left in between. This chain's CDR3 is CASSHSRVSSYNEQFF. DNA for the CDR3: TGTGCCAGCAGCCACTCCCGGGTTAGCTCCTACAATGAGCAGTTCTTC.

The CDR3 coding sequence is TGTGCCAGCAGCCCGGGACTAGCGTACACCGGGGAGCTGTTTTTT. Protein product: CASSPGLAYTGELFF. V and J are TRBV5-8 and TRBJ2-2, with TRBD2 matching 10 bases. The CDR3 has 15 amino acids. Germline V gives CDR1 SGHTS, CDR2 YDEGEE. Trimming removed 4 bases from V and 3 bases from J; junction bases left unmatched: 3. The full variable domain, with the rest looked up from reference TRBV5-8 and TRBJ2-2, is EAGVTQSPTHLIKTRGQQATLRCSPISGHTSVYWYQQALGLGLQFLLWYDEGEERNRGNFPPRFSGRQFPNYSSELNVNALELEDSALYLCASSPGLAYTGELFFGEGSRLTVL.

In this sample, this clone turned up a few times. J is TRBJ1-5 and V is TRBV5-5; TRBD1 aligns across 8 bases. The CDR3 contains 15 residues. Germline V gene data show CDR1 as SGHKS and CDR2 as YYEKEE (reference sequence). Trimming removed 4 bases from V and 2 bases from J; junction bases left unmatched: 5. CDR3 nucleotide sequence: TGTGCCAGCAGCCCTGGACAGGGAGGCAATCAGCCCCAGCATTTT. Its translation: CASSPGQGGNQPQHF.

In this sample, this clone turned up a few times. The rearrangement joins TRBV9 to TRBJ2-1; 11 bases map to TRBD2. The CDR3 is 15 residues long. The V and J ends lost 4 bases and 6 bases, in that order; junction bases with no gene match: 6. In germline, CDR1 is SGDLS, CDR2 YYNGEE. The CDR3 DNA reads TGTGCCAGCAGCTCAGCGGGACTAGCGGTCAATGAGCAGTTCTTC. This gives the protein CASSSAGLAVNEQFF.

This rearrangement joins TRBV7-9 to TRBJ1-2; D not resolved. The CDR3 is made up of 12 amino acids. V was cut by 2 bases and J by 4 bases, with 5 bases left in between. The germline V gene has CDR1 SEHNR and CDR2 FQNEAQ (reference sequence). Here the CDR3 DNA reads TGTGCCAGCAGCTTATCCGGCTATGGCTACACCTTC. Translating gives CASSLSGYGYTF.